A single sample gave rise to the 8 T cell receptor beta chains below, sequenced in a study of blood T cell repertoires in COVID-19. Method: immunoSEQ multiplex PCR; TCRdb's copy keeps in-frame clones and lacks some. The data contain some 210,000 clones, about nine tenths of them seen just once; the ten biggest clones take up about 5%. The sample taken for sequencing was peripheral blood. These receptors originate from a woman aged 40 to 55 with acute or convalescent COVID-19.

The V gene is TRBV2, the J gene TRBJ1-3; D gene unclear. Trimming pared 4 bases from V and 0 bases from J, leaving 7 bases between. CDR1 is SNHLY and CDR2 is FYNNEI in the germline V gene. The CDR3 is made up of 14 amino acids. DNA of the CDR3: TGTGCCAGCAGTGGAGAGTTCTCTGGAAACACCATATATTTT. As protein: CASSGEFSGNTIYF. Full variable domain (rest looked up from reference TRBV2 and TRBJ1-3): EPEVTQTPSHQVTQMGQEVILRCVPISNHLYFYWYRQILGQKVEFLVSFYNNEISEKSEIFDDQFSVERPDGSNFTLKIRSTKLEDSAMYFCASSGEFSGNTIYFGEGSWLTVV.

This rearrangement joins TRBV12-5 to TRBJ1-1; a possible D gene is TRBD1 (6 bases). The V end lost 5 bases, the J end lost 8 bases, and 15 bases lay between the germline ends. The germline CDR1 and CDR2 sequences are LGHNT and FRNRAP. The CDR3 has 13 residues. The CDR3 DNA reads TGTGCTAGTGGTCCAGGGACACAAGAAGAAGCTTTCTTT. This sequence encodes CASGPGTQEEAFF.

This clone was found once. The DNA of the CDR3 is TGTGCCAGCAGCCAAGATACAGGGGGCATTTCACCCCTCCACTTT. This sequence encodes CASSQDTGGISPLHF. V usage is TRBV14 and J usage is TRBJ1-6, with 9 bases identical to TRBD1. Germline trimming cut 0 bases from V and 9 bases from J; bases unmatched to any gene: 3. The CDR3 consists of 15 residues. Germline V gives CDR1 SGHDN, CDR2 FVKESK.

V is TRBV5-1 and J is TRBJ1-2; D remains ambiguous. Trimming pared 4 bases from V and 8 bases from J, leaving 12 bases between. This CDR3 is built from 12 residues. CDR1 SGHRS and CDR2 YFSETQ come from the germline V gene. This CDR3 is CASSPERQGYTF. CDR3 DNA: TGCGCCAGCAGCCCCGAGAGGCAGGGCTACACCTTC.

The chain has TRBV29-1 and TRBJ1-2, with D tentatively TRBD1 (6 bases). The V and J ends lost 6 bases and 4 bases respectively, with 15 bases between them. The CDR3 contains 13 residues. Germline loops: CDR1 SQVTM, CDR2 ANQGSEA. CDR3 sequence reads: CSVPGQGIYGYTF. The DNA for the CDR3 is TGCAGCGTCCCTGGCCAGGGGATCTATGGCTACACCTTC.

This clone has only one observation. The rearrangement uses TRBV6-5 and TRBJ2-3, with TRBD2 matching over 8 bases. The CDR3 has 15 residues. V was clipped by 7 bases and J by 1 base; unmatched bases: 7. Germline-derived CDR1 and CDR2 are MNHEY and SVGAGI. This CDR3 is CASMTRAGGTDTQYF. Written as DNA, the CDR3 is TGTGCCAGCATGACCCGAGCGGGGGGCACAGATACGCAGTATTTT.

The chain recombines TRBV7-9 with TRBJ1-2; D not certain. This CDR3 region has 13 residues. The V gene lost 4 bases and the J gene lost 4 bases, with 10 bases spanning the gap. Germline assignment: CDR1 SEHNR and CDR2 FQNEAQ (reference sequence). DNA for the CDR3: TGTGCCAGCAGCTACCAGTTGATCTATGGCTACACCTTC. The encoded protein is CASSYQLIYGYTF. The full variable domain, completed using reference TRBV7-9 and TRBJ1-2, is DTGVSQNPRHKITKRGQNVTFRCDPISEHNRLYWYRQTLGQGPEFLTYFQNEAQLEKSRLLSDRFSAERPKGSFSTLEIQRTEQGDSAMYLCASSYQLIYGYTFGSGTRLTVV.

CDR3 residues: CASSQNFPGGSSGNTIYF. Written as DNA, the CDR3 is TGTGCCAGCAGCCAAAATTTTCCAGGGGGTTCCTCTGGAAACACCATATATTTT. The rearrangement joins TRBV4-2 to TRBJ1-3; 7 bases map to TRBD1. In germline, CDR1 is LGHNA, CDR2 YNFKEQ. Trimming took 2 bases from V and 0 from J; bases not matched to a gene: 10. The CDR3 is 18 amino acids.